This TCR beta chain appears in the sequencing data of a study of blood T cell repertoires in COVID-19. About the research overall: The study drew acute and convalescent COVID-19 samples from the United States, Italy and Spain. PBMCs, B-cell-depleted T cells, or T cells provided the cDNA or gDNA that made up the material.

Authors' methods: Amplified reference gene primers provided the basis for estimating nucleated cell counts. Libraries were prepared by immunoSEQ multiplex PCR; TCRdb keeps only in-frame clonotypes and omits some of them. The V and J calls and clone size were taken over from that table, and D and trimming were inferred from the DNA. The sample holds some 180,000 clones, 76% seen once. In germline, CDR1 is MNHEY, CDR2 SVGEGT. The CDR3 runs to 14 residues. The ends were cut back, 5 bases at V and 4 bases at J, with 14 bases in the middle. The receptor was isolated from a woman between 50 and 59 years old with active or convalescent COVID-19. Material: peripheral blood. The V call is TRBV6-2 or TRBV6-3, the J call TRBJ1-2; D perhaps matches TRBD1 (6 bases). The CDR3 here is CASSRSGQSYGYTF. The CDR3 bases are TGTGCCAGCAGTCGATCCGGACAGTCCTATGGCTACACCTTC.